This entry concerns a single TCR beta chain. Its binding antigen is unknown. Base quality data are lacking; no much larger clone is found one base away. TCRbeta CDR3 regions were amplified from genomic DNA by means of the immunoSEQ Assay, a bias-controlled multiplex PCR. As for the authors' bioinformatics: The number of nucleated cells in each sample was estimated from the amplification of reference gene primers within the assay. Sequence reads were collapsed and filtered to measure the absolute abundance of every unique TCRbeta CDR3 rearrangement. For each sample, productive Simpson clonality was calculated as the square root of Simpson's diversity index across productive rearrangements. Held by TCRdb, this immuneACCESS table contains in-frame sequences only and omits some clones. Under half of the omission traces to an unresolved V gene where checked; the cause of the rest is unknown. V and J calls and clone size come straight from that table; D and trimming were deduced from the DNA. The sample profile shows approximately 45,000 clones; around 83% of them were found once. The top ten clones comprise roughly 6% of the sample.

The data are from a study of blood T cell repertoires in COVID-19 (dated by TCRdb to 2018 to 2020). Concerning the study at large: Samples covering the acute and convalescent phases of COVID-19 were provided by collaborators in the United States, Italy and Spain. The prospective study material was composed of cDNA or gDNA derived from T cells, B-cell-depleted T cells, or PBMCs. Subjects who had been exposed to COVID-19, were actively infected with it, or had recovered from it provided the deeply sampled blood TCRbeta repertoires that made up the dataset. The repertoires were released in a freely available public database intended as a resource for research on the immune response to SARS-CoV-2. The samples were drawn from two sources: the first 160 participants of the ongoing ImmuneRACE study, and over 1,000 subjects contributed by 6 global collaborators. Sample metadata almost always included a de-identified subject ID, COVID-19 status, age in years and sex. Where available, HLA class I and class II types were obtained from metadata supplied by the sample provider rather than from assay-based typing. The study at large found these results: How much clinical and demographic metadata was included differed by source and by participant, and the metadata was provided uncurated.

Whole blood was collected in K2EDTA tubes by collaborating institutions according to the institutions' own protocols. For TCRbeta analysis, collaborators shipped samples as frozen whole blood, isolated PBMCs, or DNA extracted from either of those sample types. CDR1 and CDR2, per the germline V gene, are LGHNA and YNFKEQ. Measured from the cysteine to the phenylalanine, the CDR3 is 18 residues long. Of the read, only the CDR3 DNA is kept; its 54 bases are in frame from base 1. For this chain, trimming is 3 bases at the V end and 4 bases at the J end, and the number of junction bases without a gene match is 16.

Sequencing was performed on peripheral blood. The receptor chain draws on TRBV4-2 and TRBJ2-7; TRBD1 matches 9 bases in the middle. The TCR comes from a woman aged 80 or older with acute or convalescent COVID-19. The CDR3 protein sequence reads: CASSHEPPGDRVYYEQYF. The DNA reads as follows: TGTGCCAGCAGCCATGAGCCTCCGGGGGACAGGGTATATTACGAGCAGTACTTC.